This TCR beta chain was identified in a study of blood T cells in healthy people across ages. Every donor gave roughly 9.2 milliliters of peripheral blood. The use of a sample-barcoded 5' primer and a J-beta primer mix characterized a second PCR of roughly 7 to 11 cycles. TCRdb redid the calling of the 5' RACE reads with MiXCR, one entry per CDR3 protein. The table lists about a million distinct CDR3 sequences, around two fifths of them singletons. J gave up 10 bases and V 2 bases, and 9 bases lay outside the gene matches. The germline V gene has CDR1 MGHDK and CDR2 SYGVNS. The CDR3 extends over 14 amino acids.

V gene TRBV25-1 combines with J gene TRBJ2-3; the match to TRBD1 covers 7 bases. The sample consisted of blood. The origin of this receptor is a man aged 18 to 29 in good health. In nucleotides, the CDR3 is TGTGCCAGCAGTGAAAAGGGGGCCCACGCTGCGCAGTATTTT. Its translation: CASSEKGAHAAQYF.